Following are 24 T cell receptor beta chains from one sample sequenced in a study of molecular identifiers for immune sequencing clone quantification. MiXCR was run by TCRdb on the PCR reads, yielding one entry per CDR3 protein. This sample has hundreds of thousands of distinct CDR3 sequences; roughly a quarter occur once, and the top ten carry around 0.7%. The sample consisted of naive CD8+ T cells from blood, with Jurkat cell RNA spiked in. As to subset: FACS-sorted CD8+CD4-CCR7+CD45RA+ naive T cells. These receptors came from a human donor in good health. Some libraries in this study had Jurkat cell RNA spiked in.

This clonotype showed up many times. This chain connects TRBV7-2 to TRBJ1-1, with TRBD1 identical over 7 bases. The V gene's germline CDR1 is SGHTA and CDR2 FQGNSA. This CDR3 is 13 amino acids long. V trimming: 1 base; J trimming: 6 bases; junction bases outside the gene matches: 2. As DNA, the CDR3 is TGTGCCAGCAGCTTAGGGACAGGAGCTGAAGCTTTCTTT. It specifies CASSLGTGAEAFF.

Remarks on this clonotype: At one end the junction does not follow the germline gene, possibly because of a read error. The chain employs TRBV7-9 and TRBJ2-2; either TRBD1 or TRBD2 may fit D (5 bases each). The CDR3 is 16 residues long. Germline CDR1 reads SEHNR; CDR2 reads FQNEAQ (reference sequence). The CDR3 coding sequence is TGTGACAGCAGCCCGATTCGACAGACCGTCACCGGGGAGCTGCTTTTT. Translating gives CDSSPIRQTVTGELLF.

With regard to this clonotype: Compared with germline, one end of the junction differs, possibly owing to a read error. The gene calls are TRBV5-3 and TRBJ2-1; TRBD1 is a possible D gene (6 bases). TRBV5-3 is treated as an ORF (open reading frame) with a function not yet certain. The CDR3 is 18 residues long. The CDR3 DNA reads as TGTGCCAGCAGCTTTGCAAAGCTATCGTCACAAGGGGGCAATGAGCAGTTCTTC. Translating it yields CASSFAKLSSQGGNEQFF.

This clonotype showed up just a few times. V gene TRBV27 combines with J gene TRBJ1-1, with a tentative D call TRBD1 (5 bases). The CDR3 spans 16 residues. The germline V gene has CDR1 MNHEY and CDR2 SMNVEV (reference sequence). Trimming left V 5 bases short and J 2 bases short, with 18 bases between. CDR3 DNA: TGTGCCAGCAGTCCCGCTAGAGGGGACTTTAACACTGAAGCTTTCTTT. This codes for CASSPARGDFNTEAFF.

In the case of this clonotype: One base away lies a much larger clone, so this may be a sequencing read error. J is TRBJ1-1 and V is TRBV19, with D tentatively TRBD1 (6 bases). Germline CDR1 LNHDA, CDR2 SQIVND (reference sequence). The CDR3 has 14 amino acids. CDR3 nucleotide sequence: TGTGCCGGTAGTATTGTAGCGGGGGCCACTGAAGCTTTCTTT. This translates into CAGSIVAGATEAFF.

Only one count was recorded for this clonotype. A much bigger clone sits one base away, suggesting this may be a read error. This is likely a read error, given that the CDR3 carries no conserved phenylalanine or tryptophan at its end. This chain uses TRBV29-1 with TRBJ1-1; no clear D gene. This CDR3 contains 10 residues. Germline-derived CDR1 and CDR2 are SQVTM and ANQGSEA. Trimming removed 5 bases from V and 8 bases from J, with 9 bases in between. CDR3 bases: TGCAGCGTTACTACAGCGGAAGCTTTCCTT. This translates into CSVTTAEAFL.

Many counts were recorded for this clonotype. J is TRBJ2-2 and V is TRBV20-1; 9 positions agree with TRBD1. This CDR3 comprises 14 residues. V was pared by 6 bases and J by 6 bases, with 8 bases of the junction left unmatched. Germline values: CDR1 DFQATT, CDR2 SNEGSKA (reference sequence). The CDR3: CSALPGQGAGELFF. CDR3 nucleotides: TGCAGTGCCCTCCCGGGACAGGGTGCCGGGGAGCTGTTTTTT.

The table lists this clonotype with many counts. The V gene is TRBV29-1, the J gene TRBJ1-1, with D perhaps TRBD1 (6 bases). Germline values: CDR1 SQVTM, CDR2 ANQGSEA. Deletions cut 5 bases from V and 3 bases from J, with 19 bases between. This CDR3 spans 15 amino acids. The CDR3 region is CSVPARGGGDTEAFF. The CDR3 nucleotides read TGCAGCGTTCCCGCCCGAGGAGGGGGGGACACTGAAGCTTTCTTT.

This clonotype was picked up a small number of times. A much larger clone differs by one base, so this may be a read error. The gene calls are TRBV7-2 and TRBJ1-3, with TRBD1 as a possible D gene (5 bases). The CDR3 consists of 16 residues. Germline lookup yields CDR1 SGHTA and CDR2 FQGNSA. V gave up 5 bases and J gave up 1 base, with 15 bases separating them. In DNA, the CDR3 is TGTGCCAGCAGCGTAGTGGGGCCAGCTTCTGGAAACACCATATATTTT. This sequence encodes CASSVVGPASGNTIYF.

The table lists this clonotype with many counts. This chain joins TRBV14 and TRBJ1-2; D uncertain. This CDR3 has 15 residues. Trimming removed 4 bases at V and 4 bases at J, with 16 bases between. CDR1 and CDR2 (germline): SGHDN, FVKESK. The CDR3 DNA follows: TGTGCCAGCAGCCGAGTGGCAGGTGTTGCCTATGGCTACACCTTC. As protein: CASSRVAGVAYGYTF.

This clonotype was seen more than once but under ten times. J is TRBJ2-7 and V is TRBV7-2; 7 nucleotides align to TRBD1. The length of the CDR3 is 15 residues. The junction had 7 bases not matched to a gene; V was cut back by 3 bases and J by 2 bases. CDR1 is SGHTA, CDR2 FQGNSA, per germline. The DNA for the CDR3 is TGTGCCAGCAGCTTCGCCCCCGGGACAGCCTACGAGCAGTACTTC. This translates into CASSFAPGTAYEQYF.

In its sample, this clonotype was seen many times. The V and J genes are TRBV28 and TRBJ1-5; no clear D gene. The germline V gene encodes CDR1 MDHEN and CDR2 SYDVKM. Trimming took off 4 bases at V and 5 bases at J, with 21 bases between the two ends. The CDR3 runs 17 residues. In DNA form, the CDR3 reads TGTGCCAGCAGTTGGCACAGAGCCCCCCCCGTCGATCAGCCCCAGCATTTT. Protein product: CASSWHRAPPVDQPQHF.

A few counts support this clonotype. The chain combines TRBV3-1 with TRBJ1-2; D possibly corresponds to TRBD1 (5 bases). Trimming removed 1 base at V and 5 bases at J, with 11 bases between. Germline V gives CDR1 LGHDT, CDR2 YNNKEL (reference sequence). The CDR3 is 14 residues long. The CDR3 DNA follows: TGTGCCAGCAGCCAAGTGTACACAGGATATGGCTACACCTTC. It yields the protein CASSQVYTGYGYTF. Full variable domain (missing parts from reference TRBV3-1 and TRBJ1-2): DTAVSQTPKYLVTQMGNDKSIKCEQNLGHDTMYWYKQDSKKFLKIMFSYNNKELIINETVPNRFSPKSPDKAHLNLHINSLELGDSAVYFCASSQVYTGYGYTFGSGTRLTVV.

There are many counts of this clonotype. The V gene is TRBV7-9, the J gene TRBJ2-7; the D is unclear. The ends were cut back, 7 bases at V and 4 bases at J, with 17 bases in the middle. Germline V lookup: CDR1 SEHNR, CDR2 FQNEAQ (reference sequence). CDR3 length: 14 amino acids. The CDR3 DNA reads TGTGCCAGCACTGCGTCTGGACCGAGTTACGAGCAGTACTTC. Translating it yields CASTASGPSYEQYF.

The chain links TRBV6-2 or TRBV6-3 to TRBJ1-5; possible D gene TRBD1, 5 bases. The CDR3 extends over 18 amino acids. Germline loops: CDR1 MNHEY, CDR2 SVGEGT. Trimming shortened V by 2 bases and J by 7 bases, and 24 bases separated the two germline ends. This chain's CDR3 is CASSYPSQERGRRQPQHF. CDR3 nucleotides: TGTGCCAGCAGTTACCCCTCACAGGAAAGGGGCAGGAGGCAGCCCCAGCATTTT.

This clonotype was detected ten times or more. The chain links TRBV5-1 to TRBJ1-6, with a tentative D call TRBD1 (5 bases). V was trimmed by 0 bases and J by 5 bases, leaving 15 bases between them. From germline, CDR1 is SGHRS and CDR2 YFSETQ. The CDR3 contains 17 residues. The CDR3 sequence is CASSLGFRDHHNSPLHF. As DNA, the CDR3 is TGCGCCAGCAGCTTGGGATTCAGGGATCATCATAATTCACCCCTCCACTTT.

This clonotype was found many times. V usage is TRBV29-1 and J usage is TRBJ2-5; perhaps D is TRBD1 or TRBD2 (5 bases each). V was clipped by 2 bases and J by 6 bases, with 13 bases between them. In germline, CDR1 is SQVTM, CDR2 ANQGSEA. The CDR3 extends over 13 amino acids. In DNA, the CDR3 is TGCAGCGTTGAATTTGGTCAGGGACAGACCCAGTACTTC. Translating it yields CSVEFGQGQTQYF.

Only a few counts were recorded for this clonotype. DNA of the CDR3: TGTGCCAGCAGTCCCCTCCGGGGACGGAACACCGGGGAGCTGTTTTTT. Translation: CASSPLRGRNTGELFF. The chain employs TRBV28 and TRBJ2-2; perhaps D is TRBD1 or TRBD2 (5 bases each). The germline V gene has CDR1 MDHEN and CDR2 SYDVKM. The CDR3 sequence is 16 residues long. Trimming pared 5 bases from V and 1 base from J, leaving 14 bases between.

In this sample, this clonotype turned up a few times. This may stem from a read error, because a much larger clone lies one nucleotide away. The CDR3 here is CASGGVGRLKPEQYF. DNA for the CDR3: TGTGCCAGCGGAGGTGTGGGCCGATTGAAGCCCGAGCAGTACTTC. This chain links TRBV11-2 with TRBJ2-7, with D maybe TRBD2 (5 bases). The CDR3 is 15 amino acids. Trimming shortened V by 8 bases and J by 6 bases, and 23 bases separated the two germline ends. Germline V CDR1 and CDR2: SGHAT, FQNNGV.

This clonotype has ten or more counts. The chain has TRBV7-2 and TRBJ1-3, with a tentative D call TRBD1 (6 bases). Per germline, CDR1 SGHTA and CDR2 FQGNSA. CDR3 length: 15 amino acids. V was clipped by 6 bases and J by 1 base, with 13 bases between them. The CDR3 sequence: CASRLGQLSGNTIYF. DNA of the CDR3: TGTGCCAGCAGACTAGGACAGCTGTCTGGAAACACCATATATTTT. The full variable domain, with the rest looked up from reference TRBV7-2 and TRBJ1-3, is GAGVSQSPSNKVTEKGKDVELRCDPISGHTALYWYRQSLGQGLEFLIYFQGNSAPDKSGLPSDRFSAERTGGSVSTLTIQRTQQEDSAVYLCASRLGQLSGNTIYFGEGSWLTVV.

CDR3 sequence (DNA): TGTGCCAGCAGCCAAGAGGGACGGGATAGCAATCAGCCCCAGCATTTT. It is translated as CASSQEGRDSNQPQHF. The chain links TRBV3-2 to TRBJ1-5; TRBD1 is taken as the D call from the table, unchecked against the DNA. TRBV3-2 represents a pseudogene. The length of the CDR3 is 16 residues.

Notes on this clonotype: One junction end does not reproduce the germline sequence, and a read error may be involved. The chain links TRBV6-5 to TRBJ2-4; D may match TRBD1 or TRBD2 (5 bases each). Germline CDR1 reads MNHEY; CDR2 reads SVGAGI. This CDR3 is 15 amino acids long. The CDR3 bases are TGTGCCGGCAGTTACTCGCGGACAAGGGAGAGGATTCAGTACTTC. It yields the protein CAGSYSRTRERIQYF.

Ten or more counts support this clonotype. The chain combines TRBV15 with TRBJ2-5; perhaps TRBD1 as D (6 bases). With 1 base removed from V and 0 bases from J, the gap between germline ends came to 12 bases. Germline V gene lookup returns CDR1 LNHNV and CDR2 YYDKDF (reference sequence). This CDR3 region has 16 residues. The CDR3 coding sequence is TGTGCCACCAGCAGAGGCGGGTACAGGGACCAAGAGACCCAGTACTTC. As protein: CATSRGGYRDQETQYF.

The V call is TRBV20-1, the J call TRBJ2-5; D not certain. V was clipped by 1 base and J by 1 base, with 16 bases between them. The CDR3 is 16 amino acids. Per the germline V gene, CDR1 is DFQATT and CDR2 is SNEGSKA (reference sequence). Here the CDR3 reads CSARVTDSRPQETQYF. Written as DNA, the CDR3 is TGCAGTGCTAGAGTCACTGATAGTAGGCCCCAAGAGACCCAGTACTTC.